This TCR beta chain was captured in a study of response to subunit inactivated influenza vaccine. Points from the study as a whole: Authors suggested that a seasonal influenza vaccination recruits few new T cells each time.

One entry per CDR3 protein, called by TCRdb with MiXCR from the RT-PCR reads. The sample holds more than 400,000 distinct CDR3 sequences; roughly 7.9% are singletons and the top ten take around 13%. This clonotype appeared many times. As yet, its antigen is unknown. Germline V lookup: CDR1 SGHRS, CDR2 YFSETQ. CDR3 length equals 17 residues. The V and J ends lost 5 bases and 0 bases respectively, with 20 bases between them. The source of this sequence is a man in his fifties or sixties who received an inactivated influenza vaccine. The source was PBMCs from blood, collected around 25 months after vaccination. V and J are TRBV5-1 and TRBJ1-1; D perhaps matches TRBD1 (5 bases). This CDR3 is CASRWGTGGRLNTEAFF. In DNA form, the CDR3 reads TGCGCCAGCAGATGGGGGACCGGGGGAAGGCTGAACACTGAAGCTTTCTTT.